A single sample is the source of the 28 T cell receptor beta chains below, sequenced in a study of blood T cell repertoires in COVID-19. Data came from immunoSEQ multiplex PCR; TCRdb stores just in-frame clones and leaves some out. Counted here are 150,000 or so clones, 87% occurring once; the ten biggest clones make up about 9.4%. The specimen sequenced was peripheral blood. Receptors were obtained from a woman in her 70s with COVID-19, enrolled during active disease.

The rearrangement links TRBV28 to TRBJ1-5, with a tentative D call TRBD1 (5 bases). Per the germline V gene, CDR1 is MDHEN and CDR2 is SYDVKM. V was clipped by 2 bases and J by 4 bases, with 15 bases between them. This CDR3 is built from 16 residues. This chain's CDR3 is CASSLKWFRGNQPQHF. The CDR3 bases are TGTGCCAGCAGTTTAAAGTGGTTTCGGGGGAATCAGCCCCAGCATTTT. Drawing the rest from reference TRBV28 and TRBJ1-5, the complete variable domain is DVKVTQSSRYLVKRTGEKVFLECVQDMDHENMFWYRQDPGLGLRLIYFSYDVKMKEKGDIPEGYSVSREKKERFSLILESASTNQTSMYLCASSLKWFRGNQPQHFGDGTRLSIL.

The chain combines TRBV29-1 with TRBJ2-3; 9 bases agree with TRBD1. Trimming at V came to 5 bases and at J to 0 bases, leaving 12 bases not matched to a gene. The CDR3 is made up of 17 amino acids. Germline lookup yields CDR1 SQVTM and CDR2 ANQGSEA. The CDR3 loop is CSVLGTGWTKSTDTQYF. The CDR3 DNA reads as TGCAGCGTTCTTGGGACAGGGTGGACGAAAAGCACAGATACGCAGTATTTT.

V is TRBV15 and J is TRBJ2-7, with D possibly matching TRBD2 (6 bases). V shed 0 bases and J shed 4 bases, with 19 bases lying between them. Germline CDR1 is LNHNV and CDR2 is YYDKDF (reference sequence). The CDR3 covers 17 residues. The CDR3 coding sequence is TGTGCCACCAGCAGAGATCGGGGGAAACGGTTCCCTTACGAGCAGTACTTC. Amino acid sequence: CATSRDRGKRFPYEQYF.

The J gene is TRBJ2-7, the V gene TRBV30; TRBD1 matches 9 bases. There are 12 residues in the CDR3. The germline V gene encodes CDR1 GTSNPN and CDR2 SVGIG (reference sequence). V dropped 7 bases and J dropped 5; count of bases not matched to a gene: 6. In DNA, the CDR3 is TGTGCCTCCGCGGACAGGGGAGACGAGCAGTACTTC. Encoded protein: CASADRGDEQYF. The full variable domain, completed using reference TRBV30 and TRBJ2-7, is SQTIHQWPATLVQPVGSPLSLECTVEGTSNPNLYWYRQAAGRGLQLLFYSVGIGQISSEVPQNLSASRPQDRQFILSSKKLLLSDSGFYLCASADRGDEQYFGPGTRLTVT.

The chain is built from TRBV6-2 or TRBV6-3 and TRBJ2-3; a possible D gene is TRBD2 (6 bases). CDR3 length: 15 amino acids. Looked up from germline, CDR1 is MNHEY and CDR2 is SVGEGT. The V end lost 2 bases, the J end lost 5 bases, and 14 bases lay between the germline ends. The CDR3 sequence is CASSYGAGQQDTQYF. The CDR3 DNA sequence: TGTGCCAGCAGTTACGGTGCGGGGCAACAAGATACGCAGTATTTT.

V and J are TRBV6-5 and TRBJ1-1; 9 bases are shared with TRBD1. The J segment lost 4 bases and the V segment lost 3 bases, leaving 6 bases of the junction unmatched. This CDR3 comprises 15 residues. Germline V lookup: CDR1 MNHEY, CDR2 SVGAGI. The CDR3 DNA reads TGTGCCAGCAGTTATGGGGGGGACAGGGCCACTGAAGCTTTCTTT. Translating gives CASSYGGDRATEAFF.

The chain is built from TRBV20-1 and TRBJ1-5; possible D gene TRBD1, 5 bases. The CDR3 is made up of 15 amino acids. Between the trimmed V and J ends, which lost 3 bases and 4 bases, there was a span of 16 bases. Germline CDR1 reads DFQATT; CDR2 reads SNEGSKA (reference sequence). The chain's CDR3 is CSASRMGLGNQPQHF. Written as DNA, the CDR3 is TGCAGTGCTAGTAGGATGGGGCTGGGGAATCAGCCCCAGCATTTT.

The chain has TRBV7-2 and TRBJ2-5; 14 nucleotides line up with TRBD2. This CDR3 spans 16 amino acids. The germline CDR1 and CDR2 sequences are SGHTA and FQGNSA. V shed 5 bases and J 5 bases; nucleotides not matched to a gene: 7. DNA for the CDR3: TGTGCCAGCAGCCCCGGACTAGCGGGGGGCAGGGAGACCCAGTACTTC. Its protein product is CASSPGLAGGRETQYF. The whole variable domain, filled in from reference TRBV7-2 and TRBJ2-5, reads GAGVSQSPSNKVTEKGKDVELRCDPISGHTALYWYRQSLGQGLEFLIYFQGNSAPDKSGLPSDRFSAERTGGSVSTLTIQRTQQEDSAVYLCASSPGLAGGRETQYFGPGTRLLVL.

The rearrangement uses TRBV18 and TRBJ1-1; D unresolved. Germline V CDR1 and CDR2: KGHSH, LQKENI. The CDR3 is 14 residues long. V was pared by 2 bases and J by 4 bases, with 11 bases between. The CDR3 region has the DNA TGTGCCAGCTCACCAGAATGGCCTGGCACTGAAGCTTTCTTT. This codes for CASSPEWPGTEAFF.

The chain couples TRBV6-5 to TRBJ1-6; the match to TRBD1 covers 8 bases. Germline trimming cut 4 bases from V and 13 bases from J; bases unmatched to any gene: 12. The CDR3 loop spans 15 amino acids. CDR1 MNHEY and CDR2 SVGAGI come from the germline V gene. The CDR3 sequence: CASSFLVDRGFPLHF. The CDR3 DNA reads TGTGCCAGCAGTTTCCTGGTTGACAGGGGATTTCCCCTCCACTTT.

V is TRBV5-5 and J is TRBJ2-7; TRBD2 is a possible D gene (7 bases). The CDR3 is 17 amino acids. The V end was cut by 2 bases, the J end by 5 bases, with 23 bases between. The germline CDR1 and CDR2 sequences are SGHKS and YYEKEE (reference sequence). The CDR3 nucleotides are TGTGCCAGCAGCTTTTTCTGGAACGGGGCGGGGGCTCACGAGCAGTACTTC. Encoded protein: CASSFFWNGAGAHEQYF.

The chain is built from TRBV9 and TRBJ2-5; D might be TRBD2 (6 bases). CDR3 length: 15 residues. Trimming stripped 4 bases from V and 4 bases from J, with 17 bases between. Germline values: CDR1 SGDLS, CDR2 YYNGEE. This CDR3 reads CASSPRVLGGETQYF. Written as DNA, the CDR3 is TGTGCCAGCAGCCCCCGGGTTTTGGGGGGAGAGACCCAGTACTTC.

The chain is built from TRBV5-1 and TRBJ2-1; 9 nucleotides line up with TRBD1. Per germline, CDR1 SGHRS and CDR2 YFSETQ. The CDR3 loop spans 14 amino acids. V was pared by 4 bases and J by 9 bases, with 8 bases of the junction left unmatched. The CDR3 loop reads CASSLTGGGTEQFF. The CDR3 DNA sequence: TGCGCCAGCAGCCTGACAGGGGGAGGAACTGAGCAGTTCTTC.

The gene calls are TRBV2 and TRBJ1-2, with 7 bases fitting TRBD1. CDR1 and CDR2 (germline): SNHLY, FYNNEI. The CDR3 consists of 14 residues. V was clipped by 7 bases and J by 2 bases; unmatched bases: 7. The CDR3 DNA reads as TGTGCCAGCACTAGGGACAGTCAAAACTATGGCTACACCTTC. Protein sequence: CASTRDSQNYGYTF.

V and J are TRBV19 and TRBJ2-3; TRBD2 agrees at 8 bases. This CDR3 contains 15 residues. J lost 7 bases, V lost 0 bases, and 6 bases had no gene match. The germline V gene encodes CDR1 LNHDA and CDR2 SQIVND (reference sequence). CDR3 loop: CASSIEPGGLNTQYF. The CDR3 DNA reads as TGTGCCAGTAGTATAGAGCCGGGGGGGCTGAATACGCAGTATTTT.

The V gene is TRBV28, the J gene TRBJ2-2; the match to TRBD2 covers 7 bases. Germline V CDR1 and CDR2: MDHEN, SYDVKM. This CDR3 contains 14 residues. V was clipped by 7 bases and J by 1 base; unmatched bases: 3. CDR3 loop: CASTPSGNTGELFF. In DNA form, the CDR3 reads TGTGCCAGCACCCCTAGCGGGAACACCGGGGAGCTGTTTTTT.

The V call is TRBV28, the J call TRBJ1-1; TRBD1 is a possible D gene (5 bases). The V end was cut by 4 bases, the J end by 6 bases, with 12 bases between. CDR1 MDHEN and CDR2 SYDVKM come from the germline V gene. The CDR3 runs to 13 residues. Written as DNA, the CDR3 is TGTGCCAGCAGTTGGGGGGGTTCCCCTGAAGCTTTCTTT. It encodes CASSWGGSPEAFF.

This chain connects TRBV7-9 to TRBJ1-4; TRBD1 might be the D (5 bases). Germline V gene sequence: CDR1 SEHNR, CDR2 FQNEAQ (reference sequence). V was shortened by 5 bases and J by 11 bases, with 9 bases between the two germline ends. The CDR3 contains 11 residues. This CDR3 reads CASSPDSKLFF. In DNA form, the CDR3 reads TGTGCCAGCAGCCCTGACAGTAAACTGTTTTTT.

The chain combines TRBV5-4 with TRBJ1-2, with TRBD1 matching 8 bases. Germline V gene lookup returns CDR1 SGHNT and CDR2 YYREEE (reference sequence). The CDR3 has 14 residues. Trimming at V came to 4 bases and at J to 2 bases, leaving 4 bases not matched to a gene. This CDR3 is CASSRTGQNYGYTF. CDR3 DNA: TGTGCCAGCAGCCGGACAGGGCAGAACTATGGCTACACCTTC.

This chain links TRBV25-1 with TRBJ1-2; 8 bases agree with TRBD1. V gave up 0 bases and J gave up 7 bases; unmatched junction bases: 13. CDR1 and CDR2 (germline): MGHDK, SYGVNS. This CDR3 contains 17 residues. In nucleotides, the CDR3 is TGTGCCAGCAGTGAATATTCAGGGGGCAACCGGGCTTCTGGCTACACCTTC. Translating gives CASSEYSGGNRASGYTF.

This clone was seen only a few times. The V and J genes are TRBV4-1 and TRBJ2-7; D gene ambiguous. The ends were cut back, 0 bases at V and 8 bases at J, with 11 bases in the middle. The CDR3 has 13 amino acids. The V gene's germline CDR1 is MGHRA and CDR2 YSYEKL. The CDR3 region is CASSQEQSSQQYF. CDR3 DNA: TGCGCCAGCAGCCAAGAGCAGTCTTCCCAGCAGTACTTC.

The chain employs TRBV23-1 and TRBJ1-6; TRBD1 might be the D (6 bases). TRBV23-1 is filed as an ORF, its function uncertain. V was trimmed by 0 bases and J by 8 bases, leaving 14 bases between them. The CDR3 length is 16 residues. The CDR3: CASSQSGQGWHSPLHF. CDR3 sequence (DNA): TGCGCCAGCAGTCAATCCGGGCAGGGGTGGCATTCACCCCTCCACTTT.

CDR3 region: CAIRRTEVSSGNTIYF. The CDR3 DNA is TGTGCCATCAGGCGAACGGAGGTCAGCTCTGGAAACACCATATATTTT. The chain carries TRBV10-3 and TRBJ1-3; D gene unclear. Trimming shortened V by 6 bases and J by 0 bases, and 15 bases separated the two germline ends. The length of the CDR3 is 16 residues. Germline V gene data show CDR1 as ENHRY and CDR2 as SYGVKD.

This rearrangement joins TRBV18 to TRBJ1-2; D call uncertain. The CDR3 spans 15 residues. The germline V gene encodes CDR1 KGHSH and CDR2 LQKENI. Trimming shortened V by 3 bases and J by 6 bases, and 17 bases separated the two germline ends. The CDR3 DNA sequence: TGTGCCAGCTCACCTCCAGTAACCCGCACGCATGGCTACACCTTC. It encodes CASSPPVTRTHGYTF.

V and J are TRBV7-8 and TRBJ2-1; tentative D call: TRBD2 (6 bases). The CDR3 has 14 residues. Per the germline V gene, CDR1 is SGHVS and CDR2 is FQNEAQ. V lost 5 bases, J lost 5 bases, and 13 bases lay in between. CDR3 sequence: CASSPETSHNEQFF. CDR3 nucleotides: TGTGCCAGCAGCCCGGAAACTAGCCACAATGAGCAGTTCTTC. Using reference TRBV7-8 and TRBJ2-1 for the parts outside the CDR3, the full variable domain is GAGVSQSPRYKVAKRGQDVALRCDPISGHVSLFWYQQALGQGPEFLTYFQNEAQLDKSGLPSDRFFAERPEGSVSTLKIQRTQQEDSAVYLCASSPETSHNEQFFGPGTRLTVL.

This clone was found once. This chain connects TRBV3-1 (or the pseudogene TRBV3-2) to TRBJ1-6; D gene uncertain. Deletions cut 2 bases from V and 0 bases from J, with 14 bases between. This CDR3 contains 18 residues. CDR1 and CDR2 from the germline V gene are LGHDT and YNNKEL (reference sequence). CDR3: CASSQTRGGSSYNSPLHF. Written as DNA, the CDR3 is TGTGCCAGCAGCCAAACGCGGGGAGGAAGCTCCTATAATTCACCCCTCCACTTT.

This clone was observed a single time. The chain has TRBV5-4 and TRBJ2-5, with 7 positions matching TRBD2. Trimming took 6 bases from V and 2 from J; bases not matched to a gene: 4. CDR3 size: 13 residues. CDR1 and CDR2 from the germline V gene are SGHNT and YYREEE (reference sequence). CDR3 sequence (DNA): TGTGCCAGCACTAGGGGAGGGCAAGAGACCCAGTACTTC. Encoded protein: CASTRGGQETQYF.

The V and J genes are TRBV12-3 or TRBV12-4 and TRBJ1-1, with TRBD1 as a possible D gene (5 bases). The CDR3 covers 13 residues. Between the trimmed V and J ends, which lost 4 bases and 8 bases, there was a span of 14 bases. The chain's CDR3 is CASSSGESFEAFF. Written as DNA, the CDR3 is TGTGCCAGCAGTTCGGGGGAGTCGTTCGAAGCTTTCTTT.